Below, 15 T cell receptor beta chains from the same sample are listed, as sequenced in a study of CD8 T cells in ankylosing spondylitis. MiXCR, applied by TCRdb to the 5' RACE reads, yields one record per CDR3 protein. The sample includes approximately 100,000 distinct CDR3 sequences, 24% of them seen just once. Specimen: synovial fluid, either unsorted or a sorted T cell fraction (not recorded which). The origin of the receptors is a male donor with ankylosing spondylitis.

The rearrangement links TRBV24-1 to TRBJ2-3; 11 bases line up with TRBD2. The V gene end was trimmed by 7 bases and the J gene end by 2 bases; junction bases not matched to a gene: 13. This CDR3 is built from 18 residues. Per germline, CDR1 KGHDR and CDR2 SFDVKD. CDR3 bases: TGTGCCACCAGCCGGTTTGCTACTAGCGGGAGCCTCACAGATACGCAGTATTTT. Translating gives CATSRFATSGSLTDTQYF.

This chain connects TRBV20-1 to TRBJ2-1; D may be TRBD2 (5 bases). This CDR3 has 14 residues. Trimming removed 6 bases from V and 4 bases from J, with 16 bases in between. CDR1 is DFQATT, CDR2 SNEGSKA, per germline (reference sequence). In DNA, the CDR3 is TGCAGTGCAAGGAGGTCTAGCTTGTACAATGAGCAGTTCTTC. Its protein product is CSARRSSLYNEQFF.

The chain carries TRBV20-1 and TRBJ2-7, with 9 bases matching TRBD1. V dropped 0 bases and J dropped 3; count of bases not matched to a gene: 6. In germline, CDR1 is DFQATT, CDR2 SNEGSKA (reference sequence). This CDR3 has 15 amino acids. In nucleotides, the CDR3 is TGCAGTGCTAGAGATATAGGACAGGGGTTCTACGAGCAGTACTTC. It is translated as CSARDIGQGFYEQYF.

J is TRBJ1-4 and V is TRBV20-1; maybe TRBD1 (6 bases). V was trimmed by 2 bases and J by 6 bases, leaving 13 bases between them. The CDR3 is made up of 14 amino acids. Germline V gene lookup returns CDR1 DFQATT and CDR2 SNEGSKA (reference sequence). CDR3 coding DNA: TGCAGTGCTAGACCGGACAGCGGCGATGAAAAACTGTTTTTT. Translated, it gives CSARPDSGDEKLFF.

The chain employs TRBV25-1 and TRBJ1-6, with D perhaps matching TRBD1 (6 bases). The CDR3 contains 16 residues. CDR1 is MGHDK, CDR2 SYGVNS, per germline. The ends were cut back, 3 bases at V and 3 bases at J, with 12 bases in the middle. In DNA, the CDR3 is TGTGCCAGCAGTGACGGGACATCGGTCTATAATTCACCCCTCCACTTT. The encoded protein is CASSDGTSVYNSPLHF.

The chain has TRBV6-1 and TRBJ2-3; possible D gene TRBD1, 6 bases. The germline CDR1 and CDR2 sequences are MNHNS and SASEGT. V was clipped by 5 bases and J by 6 bases, with 21 bases between them. The CDR3 runs 16 residues. The CDR3 is CASSPLPGATGDTQYF. The CDR3 DNA is TGTGCCAGCAGTCCCCTTCCAGGGGCCACGGGGGATACGCAGTATTTT.

The sample holds many counts of this clonotype. The chain uses TRBV10-2 and TRBJ1-3; D is uncertain. Germline V gene sequence: CDR1 WSHSY, CDR2 SAAADI. The CDR3 has 13 residues. Trimming pared 0 bases from V and 3 bases from J, leaving 3 bases between. The CDR3 loop is CASSESRGNTIYF. In DNA form, the CDR3 reads TGCGCCAGCAGTGAGTCCCGTGGAAACACCATATATTTT.

This clonotype was picked up a small number of times. V and J are TRBV5-1 and TRBJ2-1; 9 bases map to TRBD2. CDR1 and CDR2 from the germline V gene are SGHRS and YFSETQ. Trimming removed 0 bases from V and 5 bases from J; junction bases left unmatched: 6. The CDR3 sequence is 16 residues long. CDR3 protein: CASSLAVLAGDNEQFF. DNA for the CDR3: TGCGCCAGCAGCTTGGCGGTATTAGCGGGGGACAATGAGCAGTTCTTC.

The chain carries TRBV27 and TRBJ2-7; 9 bases match TRBD1. CDR3 length equals 13 residues. Germline CDR1 and CDR2: MNHEY and SMNVEV (reference sequence). With 4 bases clipped from V and 6 bases from J, the junction kept 4 bases outside the gene matches. DNA of the CDR3: TGTGCCAGCAGTTGGACAGGGGTGACCGAGCAGTACTTC. This sequence encodes CASSWTGVTEQYF.

The chain couples TRBV12-3 or TRBV12-4 to TRBJ2-7; a possible D gene is TRBD1 (5 bases). The CDR3 is 14 residues long. The V gene lost 4 bases and the J gene lost 4 bases, with 14 bases spanning the gap. The CDR3 spells CASSSQGPRYEQYF. The CDR3 nucleotides read TGTGCCAGCAGTTCCCAGGGTCCCCGTTACGAGCAGTACTTC.

The chain links TRBV29-1 to TRBJ2-3; 7 bases match TRBD1. V shed 1 base, J shed 2 bases, and the junction held 6 bases outside the gene matches. Germline V CDR1 and CDR2: SQVTM, ANQGSEA. The CDR3 covers 15 residues. The CDR3 reads CSVEGPGGVTDTQYF. In DNA form, the CDR3 reads TGCAGCGTTGAAGGCCCAGGGGGAGTCACAGATACGCAGTATTTT.

This chain uses TRBV30 with TRBJ2-5; unclear D gene. This CDR3 has 11 amino acids. V was shortened by 3 bases and J by 2 bases, with 4 bases between the two germline ends. From germline, CDR1 is GTSNPN and CDR2 SVGIG (reference sequence). The CDR3 nucleotides are TGTGCCTGGAGCTTACAAGAGACCCAGTACTTC. This translates into CAWSLQETQYF.

The chain combines TRBV5-1 with TRBJ1-1; D unresolved. V lost 5 bases, J lost 3 bases, and 5 bases lay in between. Germline V gene sequence: CDR1 SGHRS, CDR2 YFSETQ. This CDR3 is built from 11 residues. CDR3 amino acids: CASRRDTEAFF. The CDR3 DNA sequence: TGCGCCAGCAGAAGAGACACTGAAGCTTTCTTT.

V gene TRBV6-2 or TRBV6-3 combines with J gene TRBJ2-3; 9 nucleotides line up with TRBD2. The ends lost 5 bases at V and 3 bases at J; junction bases unmatched: 3. The CDR3 spans 14 residues. From germline, CDR1 is MNHEY and CDR2 SVGEGT. The CDR3 is CASSGLAPTDTQYF. CDR3 DNA: TGTGCCAGCAGTGGACTAGCGCCAACAGATACGCAGTATTTT.

This rearrangement joins TRBV24-1 to TRBJ1-2; D uncertain. Trimming stripped 7 bases from V and 8 bases from J, with 7 bases between. Germline loops: CDR1 KGHDR, CDR2 SFDVKD. The CDR3 has 10 amino acids. In DNA, the CDR3 is TGTGCCACCAGCTTAAAAGGCTACACCTTC. This codes for CATSLKGYTF.